This paragraph reports one T cell receptor (beta chain). The CDR3 covers 16 residues. V was shortened by 5 bases and J by 0 bases, with 14 bases between the two germline ends. Germline V gene lookup returns CDR1 SEHNR and CDR2 FQNEAQ (reference sequence). This sample is part of a study of blood T cell repertoires in COVID-19. Study background: The United States, Italy and Spain were the sources of the acute and convalescent COVID-19 samples. T cells, B-cell-depleted T cells, or PBMCs supplied cDNA or gDNA.

Per the original data handling: The authors estimated nucleated cell counts from reference gene primer amplification. Sequenced by immunoSEQ multiplex PCR; TCRdb stores in-frame clones only, minus some. V, J and clone size derive from that table, while D and trimming were established from the DNA sequence. In the table there are 150,000 to 200,000 clones, over 80% of which are singletons. Sequencing was carried out using peripheral blood. The rearrangement uses TRBV7-9 and TRBJ2-1; tentative D call: TRBD2 (8 bases). The TCR sequence derives from a woman aged 45-65 years with acute or convalescent COVID-19. The CDR3 DNA sequence: TGTGCCAGCAGCCCCAGGGGGACTAGCTCCTACAATGAGCAGTTCTTC. This sequence encodes CASSPRGTSSYNEQFF.